A single sample gave rise to the 28 T cell receptor beta chains below, sequenced in a study of cytomegalovirus exposure and HLA in healthy donors. Primers for the PCR totalled 60 Vbeta and 13 Jbeta. Using immunoSEQ multiplex PCR, the repertoire was profiled, and TCRdb retains in-frame clones only, with some absent. The sample has about 250,000 clones; under 80% are singletons. Sequencing was done on a sample of PBMCs. These receptors originate from a female donor in good health and CMV-seronegative.

V usage is TRBV30 and J usage is TRBJ2-5; TRBD2 matches at 12 bases. The J segment lost 7 bases and the V segment lost 5 bases, leaving 11 bases of the junction unmatched. The germline gives CDR1 GTSNPN, CDR2 SVGIG (reference sequence). This CDR3 has 15 residues. CDR3 sequence (DNA): TGTGCCTGGGTTCCTAGCGGGAGGGGGGAAGGGACCCAGTACTTC. Translating gives CAWVPSGRGEGTQYF.

The chain couples TRBV28 to TRBJ2-7; 10 bases fit TRBD1. The CDR3 covers 13 residues. Germline CDR1 and CDR2: MDHEN and SYDVKM. J was trimmed by 4 bases and V by 7 bases; bases with no gene match: 4. CDR3 nucleotide sequence: TGTGCCAGCAAGACAGGGGGCGGGTACGAGCAGTACTTC. Translation: CASKTGGGYEQYF.

The chain combines TRBV11-3 with TRBJ2-1; TRBD2 is a possible D gene (6 bases). This CDR3 contains 15 residues. Deletions cut 0 bases from V and 4 bases from J, with 10 bases between. The germline V gene has CDR1 SGHNT and CDR2 YENEEA. Written as DNA, the CDR3 is TGTGCCAGCAGCTTAGACGGGAGCTCTTACAATGAGCAGTTCTTC. Its translation is CASSLDGSSYNEQFF.

The gene calls are TRBV7-3 and TRBJ2-5; possible D gene TRBD2, 6 bases. The J call may be faulty, since TRBJ2-7 better matches the DNA end. The germline V gene encodes CDR1 SGHTA and CDR2 FQGTGA. The CDR3 loop spans 14 amino acids. CDR3 residues: CASSLPRLVYEQYF. The CDR3 DNA sequence: TGTGCCAGCAGCTTACCCAGACTAGTGTACGAGCAGTACTTC.

The rearrangement links TRBV5-1 to TRBJ1-2, with 10 bases matching TRBD1. This CDR3 is 15 amino acids long. Trimming took 4 bases from V and 2 from J; bases not matched to a gene: 5. The germline gives CDR1 SGHRS, CDR2 YFSETQ. The DNA for the CDR3 is TGCGCCAGCAGCCTCAAGACAGGGGGCAACTATGGCTACACCTTC. Translation: CASSLKTGGNYGYTF.

The genes are TRBV5-1 and TRBJ2-5; 12 bases are shared with TRBD2. The CDR3 has 17 residues. Germline trimming cut 4 bases from V and 5 bases from J; bases unmatched to any gene: 12. CDR1 SGHRS and CDR2 YFSETQ come from the germline V gene. The CDR3 DNA is TGCGCCAGCAGCCGCGGACTAGCGGGAAGTCCGGGGGAGACCCAGTACTTC. It encodes CASSRGLAGSPGETQYF.

With respect to this clone: The sample holds other DNA sequences that translate to the same CDR3. This rearrangement joins TRBV6-1 to TRBJ2-1; D is uncertain. The CDR3 contains 12 residues. V lost 2 bases and J lost 7, with 6 bases in between. Germline V gene sequence: CDR1 MNHNS, CDR2 SASEGT. The CDR3 sequence: CASSEPGNEQFF. CDR3 DNA: TGTGCCAGCAGTGAACCGGGTAATGAGCAGTTCTTC.

This chain links TRBV2 with TRBJ2-1, with 10 bases lining up with TRBD2. The CDR3 totals 16 residues. Germline loops: CDR1 SNHLY, CDR2 FYNNEI. Losses at the gene ends were 6 bases for V and 9 bases for J; bases not matched to a gene: 14. CDR3 nucleotide sequence: TGTGCCAGCAGCGAACGGCCAGCGGGAGGGCCTGGTGAGCAGTTCTTC. Amino acids: CASSERPAGGPGEQFF.

J is TRBJ2-1 and V is TRBV6-5; 7 bases fit TRBD1. CDR1 is MNHEY, CDR2 SVGAGI, per germline. This CDR3 spans 13 amino acids. V lost 7 bases to trimming and J lost 3 bases; unmatched junction nucleotides: 3. The CDR3 loop is CASKGDSYNEQFF. The CDR3 DNA is TGTGCCAGCAAAGGGGACAGCTACAATGAGCAGTTCTTC.

The chain is built from TRBV25-1 and TRBJ1-2; D is perhaps TRBD1 (6 bases). Germline-derived CDR1 and CDR2 are MGHDK and SYGVNS. Trimming cost V 3 bases and J 8 bases, with 13 bases left between them. This CDR3 is built from 13 residues. The CDR3 bases are TGTGCCAGCAGTGACAGGGGAGTCGTCGGCTACACCTTC. This encodes CASSDRGVVGYTF.

V usage is TRBV19 and J usage is TRBJ2-6, with 10 positions matching TRBD1. Per germline, CDR1 LNHDA and CDR2 SQIVND (reference sequence). Trimming at V came to 4 bases and at J to 1 base, leaving 13 bases not matched to a gene. The CDR3 loop spans 20 amino acids. The CDR3, as DNA: TGTGCCAGTAGTAACCTACCCGGACAGGGGGGTCTATCTGGGGCCAACGTCCTGACTTTC. The encoded protein is CASSNLPGQGGLSGANVLTF.

This chain links TRBV21-1 with TRBJ2-7; TRBD1 is the table's D call, not checked against the DNA. TRBV21-1 is labeled a pseudogene. The CDR3 has 17 residues. Written as DNA, the CDR3 is TGTGCCAGCAGCAATAATAAAGTGGGACAGGCTTTCTACGAGCAGTACTTC. It encodes CASSNNKVGQAFYEQYF.

V usage is TRBV2 and J usage is TRBJ2-2; perhaps TRBD2 as D (6 bases). Germline V gene sequence: CDR1 SNHLY, CDR2 FYNNEI. The CDR3 has 15 amino acids. Trimming took off 4 bases at V and 1 base at J, with 10 bases between the two ends. CDR3 sequence reads: CASSGGTENTGELFF. In DNA form, the CDR3 reads TGTGCCAGCAGTGGAGGGACTGAGAACACCGGGGAGCTGTTTTTT.

V and J are TRBV18 and TRBJ1-2; D remains unclear. Trimming left V 2 bases short and J 6 bases short, with 13 bases between. The V gene's germline CDR1 is KGHSH and CDR2 LQKENI. The CDR3 is 14 residues long. CDR3 nucleotides: TGTGCCAGCTCACCATCGGCAGGAAGAGATGGCTACACCTTC. Residues: CASSPSAGRDGYTF.

This clone was counted between two and nine times. The chain carries TRBV27 and TRBJ2-7; 7 bases are a match to TRBD1. The CDR3 runs to 16 residues. V was pared by 4 bases and J by 4 bases, with 13 bases of the junction left unmatched. CDR1 is MNHEY, CDR2 SMNVEV, per germline (reference sequence). The CDR3 bases are TGTGCCAGCAGTTCTACCGTAGACAGGGTTGGGTACGAGCAGTACTTC. It is translated as CASSSTVDRVGYEQYF.

This clone was observed a few times. V gene TRBV7-2 combines with J gene TRBJ2-7; the D gene is possibly TRBD1 (5 bases). The CDR3 consists of 14 residues. Germline V gene lookup returns CDR1 SGHTA and CDR2 FQGNSA. Trimming shortened V by 1 base and J by 2 bases, and 9 bases separated the two germline ends. CDR3 sequence reads: CASSLGQGTYEQYF. In DNA, the CDR3 is TGTGCCAGCAGCTTAGGGCAGGGCACCTACGAGCAGTACTTC.

This clone came up a few times. The chain recombines TRBV27 with TRBJ2-3, with 7 bases fitting TRBD2. The germline CDR1 and CDR2 sequences are MNHEY and SMNVEV (reference sequence). The CDR3 is 14 amino acids. V lost 5 bases, J lost 6 bases, and 8 bases stayed unmatched. Here the CDR3 DNA reads TGTGCCAGCAGTCTCGGACTAGTCATCGATACGCAGTATTTT. It encodes CASSLGLVIDTQYF.

As concerns this clone: The junction differs from germline at one of its ends, possibly a read error. This CDR3 reads CSSETWTSQNEQFF. The CDR3 DNA reads TGTTCCAGCGAGACCTGGACTAGCCAAAATGAGCAGTTCTTC. The genes are TRBV7-9 and TRBJ2-1; 8 bases fit TRBD2. Per the germline V gene, CDR1 is SEHNR and CDR2 is FQNEAQ (reference sequence). This CDR3 comprises 14 residues.

This chain links TRBV7-9 with TRBJ2-1; 8 bases are a match to TRBD2. CDR1 is SEHNR and CDR2 is FQNEAQ in the germline V gene (reference sequence). This CDR3 has 13 amino acids. V was pared by 5 bases and J by 7 bases, with 4 bases of the junction left unmatched. CDR3 region: CASSKGLVNEQFF. Written as DNA, the CDR3 is TGTGCCAGCAGCAAGGGACTAGTGAATGAGCAGTTCTTC.

The chain couples TRBV6-1 to TRBJ2-7, with 12 bases aligning to TRBD2. The CDR3 length is 15 residues. With V trimmed by 7 bases and J by 2 bases, 6 bases remained unmatched. Germline V CDR1 and CDR2: MNHNS, SASEGT. The CDR3 region has the DNA TGTGCCAGCATCCTAGCGGGAGGGCTAACCTACGAGCAGTACTTC. The encoded protein is CASILAGGLTYEQYF.

This clone appeared a single time. The V call is TRBV6-5, the J call TRBJ2-7; TRBD1 aligns across 8 bases. J gave up 5 bases and V 5 bases, and 5 bases lay outside the gene matches. Germline CDR1 MNHEY, CDR2 SVGAGI. This CDR3 contains 13 residues. The CDR3 sequence is CASSRDRQNEQYF. The CDR3 DNA reads as TGTGCCAGCAGTCGGGACAGGCAGAACGAGCAGTACTTC.

This clone was counted once. The chain carries TRBV6-5 and TRBJ2-2, with D possibly matching TRBD1 (5 bases). The V gene lost 6 bases and the J gene lost 4 bases, with 9 bases spanning the gap. Germline loops: CDR1 MNHEY, CDR2 SVGAGI. This CDR3 is built from 13 residues. CDR3 sequence reads: CASRPRGTGELFF. The CDR3 DNA follows: TGTGCCAGCAGGCCTAGGGGCACCGGGGAGCTGTTTTTT.

The chain links TRBV15 to TRBJ1-3; no reliable D call. V gave up 3 bases and J gave up 3 bases, with 21 bases separating them. Germline values: CDR1 LNHNV, CDR2 YYDKDF (reference sequence). The CDR3 has 18 residues. The CDR3 coding sequence is TGTGCCACCAGCAGTAGAGGGAGGAATAACCGTGGTGGAAACACCATATATTTT. Translating gives CATSSRGRNNRGGNTIYF.

The chain has TRBV5-1 and TRBJ2-7; 10 bases align to TRBD2. The V segment lost 4 bases and the J segment 0 bases; nucleotides outside the gene matches: 7. Germline loops: CDR1 SGHRS, CDR2 YFSETQ. The CDR3 loop spans 16 amino acids. In nucleotides, the CDR3 is TGCGCCAGCAGCGGTAGCGGGAGGACCAGCTCCTACGAGCAGTACTTC. This sequence encodes CASSGSGRTSSYEQYF.

This chain joins TRBV11-1 and TRBJ2-4; 9 nucleotides agree with TRBD2. The V and J ends lost 1 base and 1 base, in that order; junction bases with no gene match: 11. CDR1 is SGHAT and CDR2 is FQDESV in the germline V gene (reference sequence). This CDR3 comprises 19 residues. The CDR3 nucleotides read TGTGCCAGCAGCTTAGATGGCGGGAGGGCCAAGGAGGCCAAAAACATTCAGTACTTC. This encodes CASSLDGGRAKEAKNIQYF.

The CDR3 DNA reads TGTGCCAGCAGGGAGACTAGCGGAGGTAGCTCCTACAATGAGCAGTTCTTC. Protein: CASRETSGGSSYNEQFF. The chain joins TRBV7-9 to TRBJ2-1, with TRBD2 matching 9 bases. V lost 6 bases to trimming and J lost 0 bases; unmatched junction nucleotides: 9. This CDR3 contains 17 residues. The V gene's germline CDR1 is SEHNR and CDR2 FQNEAQ (reference sequence).

Notes on this clone: Other nucleotide sequences in the sample specify the same CDR3. This chain uses TRBV6-5 with TRBJ2-7; D might be TRBD2 (6 bases). Germline V lookup: CDR1 MNHEY, CDR2 SVGAGI. Trimming removed 6 bases from V and 1 base from J, with 7 bases in between. CDR3 length: 12 amino acids. CDR3 DNA sequence: TGTGCCAGCAGGGGGGGTTCCTACGAGCAGTACTTC. Its translation: CASRGGSYEQYF.

The chain employs TRBV7-9 and TRBJ2-3; TRBD2 might be the D (6 bases). Trimming left V 3 bases short and J 6 bases short, with 16 bases between. The CDR3 covers 15 residues. Germline values: CDR1 SEHNR, CDR2 FQNEAQ (reference sequence). CDR3 DNA: TGTGCCAGCAGCTTTAGCGGCCCCCAGGTGGATACGCAGTATTTT. The encoded protein is CASSFSGPQVDTQYF.